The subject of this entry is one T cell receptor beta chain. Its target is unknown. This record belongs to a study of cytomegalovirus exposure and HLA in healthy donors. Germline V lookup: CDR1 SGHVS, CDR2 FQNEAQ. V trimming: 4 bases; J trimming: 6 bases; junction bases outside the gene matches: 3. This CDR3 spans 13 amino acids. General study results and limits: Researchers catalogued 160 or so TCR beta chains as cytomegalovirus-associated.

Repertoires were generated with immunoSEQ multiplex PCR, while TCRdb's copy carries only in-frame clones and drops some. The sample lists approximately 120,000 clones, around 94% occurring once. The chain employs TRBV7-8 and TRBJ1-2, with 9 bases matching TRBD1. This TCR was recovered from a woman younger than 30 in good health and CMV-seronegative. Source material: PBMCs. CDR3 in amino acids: CASSSGTGNGYTF. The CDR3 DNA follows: TGTGCCAGCAGCTCCGGGACAGGGAATGGCTACACCTTC.